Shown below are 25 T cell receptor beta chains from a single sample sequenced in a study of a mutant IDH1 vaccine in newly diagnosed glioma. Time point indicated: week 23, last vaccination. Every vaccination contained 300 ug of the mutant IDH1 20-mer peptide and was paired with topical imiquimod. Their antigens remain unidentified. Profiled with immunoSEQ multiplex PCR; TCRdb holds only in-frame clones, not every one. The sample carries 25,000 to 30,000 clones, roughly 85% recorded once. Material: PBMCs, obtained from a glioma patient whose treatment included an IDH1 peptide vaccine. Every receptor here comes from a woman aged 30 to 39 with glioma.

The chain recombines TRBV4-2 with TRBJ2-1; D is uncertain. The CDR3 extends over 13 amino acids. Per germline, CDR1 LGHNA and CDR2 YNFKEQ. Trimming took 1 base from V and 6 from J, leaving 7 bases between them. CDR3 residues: CASSQGLTNEQFF. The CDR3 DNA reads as TGTGCCAGCAGCCAAGGTCTCACCAATGAGCAGTTCTTC.

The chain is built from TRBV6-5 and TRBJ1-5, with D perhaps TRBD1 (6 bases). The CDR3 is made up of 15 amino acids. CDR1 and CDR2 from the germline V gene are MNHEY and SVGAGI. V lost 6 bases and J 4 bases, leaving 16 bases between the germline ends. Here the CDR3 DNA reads TGTGCCAGCAGGCAGCAGGGGATCCCTAATCAGCCCCAGCATTTT. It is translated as CASRQQGIPNQPQHF.

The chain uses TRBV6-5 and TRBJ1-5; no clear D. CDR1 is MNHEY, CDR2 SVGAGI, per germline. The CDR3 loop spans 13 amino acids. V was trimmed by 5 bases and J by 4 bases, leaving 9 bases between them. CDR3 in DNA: TGTGCCAGCAGTCTTGGACGGAATCAGCCCCAGCATTTT. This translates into CASSLGRNQPQHF.

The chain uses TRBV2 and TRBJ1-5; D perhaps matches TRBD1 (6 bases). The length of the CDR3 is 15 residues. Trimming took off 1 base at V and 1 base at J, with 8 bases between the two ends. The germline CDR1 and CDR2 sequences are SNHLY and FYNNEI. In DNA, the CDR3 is TGTGCCAGCAGTGAAGGAACAGGGAGCAATCAGCCCCAGCATTTT. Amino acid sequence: CASSEGTGSNQPQHF.

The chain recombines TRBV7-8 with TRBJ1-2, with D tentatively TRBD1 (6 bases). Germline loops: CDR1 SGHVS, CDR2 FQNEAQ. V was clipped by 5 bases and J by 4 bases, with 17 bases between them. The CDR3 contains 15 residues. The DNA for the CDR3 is TGTGCCAGCAGCCTTACGGCCCAAGGGGGCTATGGCTACACCTTC. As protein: CASSLTAQGGYGYTF. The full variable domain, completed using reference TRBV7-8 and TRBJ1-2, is GAGVSQSPRYKVAKRGQDVALRCDPISGHVSLFWYQQALGQGPEFLTYFQNEAQLDKSGLPSDRFFAERPEGSVSTLKIQRTQQEDSAVYLCASSLTAQGGYGYTFGSGTRLTVV.

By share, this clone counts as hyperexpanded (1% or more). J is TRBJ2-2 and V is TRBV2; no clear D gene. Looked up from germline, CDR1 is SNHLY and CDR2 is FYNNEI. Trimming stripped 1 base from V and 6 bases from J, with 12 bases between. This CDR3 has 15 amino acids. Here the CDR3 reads CASSEGKVMPGELFF. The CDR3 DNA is TGTGCCAGCAGTGAAGGAAAAGTAATGCCCGGGGAGCTGTTTTTT.

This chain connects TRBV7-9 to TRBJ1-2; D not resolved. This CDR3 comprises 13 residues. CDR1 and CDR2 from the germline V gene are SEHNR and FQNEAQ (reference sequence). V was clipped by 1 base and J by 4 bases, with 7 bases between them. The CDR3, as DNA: TGTGCCAGCAGCTTAGGAAGGACCTATGGCTACACCTTC. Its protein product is CASSLGRTYGYTF.

The CDR3 coding sequence is TGTGCCAGTAGTTCCTCCGGGACAGGGGTCACAGATACGCAGTATTTT. This codes for CASSSSGTGVTDTQYF. The gene calls are TRBV19 and TRBJ2-3; TRBD1 agrees at 10 bases. Germline CDR1 and CDR2: LNHDA and SQIVND (reference sequence). J was trimmed by 2 bases and V by 5 bases; bases with no gene match: 7. The CDR3 runs to 16 residues.

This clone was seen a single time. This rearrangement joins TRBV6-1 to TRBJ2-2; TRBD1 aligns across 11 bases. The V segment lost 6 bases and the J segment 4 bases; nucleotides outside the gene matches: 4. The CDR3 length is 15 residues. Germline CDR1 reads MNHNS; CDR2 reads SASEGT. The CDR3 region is CASRTGTGGTGELFF. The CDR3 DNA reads TGTGCCAGCAGAACAGGGACAGGGGGCACCGGGGAGCTGTTTTTT.

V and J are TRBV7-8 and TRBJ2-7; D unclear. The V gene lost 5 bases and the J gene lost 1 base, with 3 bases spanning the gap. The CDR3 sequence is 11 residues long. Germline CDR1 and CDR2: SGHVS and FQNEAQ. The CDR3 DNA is TGTGCCAGCAGCCCGTCCTACGAGCAGTACTTC. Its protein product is CASSPSYEQYF.

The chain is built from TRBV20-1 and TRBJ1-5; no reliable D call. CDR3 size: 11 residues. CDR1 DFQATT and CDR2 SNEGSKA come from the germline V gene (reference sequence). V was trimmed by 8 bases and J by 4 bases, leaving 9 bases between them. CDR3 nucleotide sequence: TGCAGTAAGAGAGGAAATCAGCCCCAGCATTTT. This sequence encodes CSKRGNQPQHF.

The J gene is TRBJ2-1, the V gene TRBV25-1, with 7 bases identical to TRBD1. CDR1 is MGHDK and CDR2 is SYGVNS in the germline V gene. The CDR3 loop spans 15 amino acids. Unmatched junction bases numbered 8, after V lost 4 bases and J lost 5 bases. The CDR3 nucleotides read TGTGCCAGCAGTGCCCCCGGGACAGCTGACAATGAGCAGTTCTTC. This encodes CASSAPGTADNEQFF.

The CDR3 DNA reads TGTGCCAGCAGTTACTCCCAGGGAGGGGGTTATGGCTACACCTTC. Protein product: CASSYSQGGGYGYTF. The chain employs TRBV6-5 and TRBJ1-2; D perhaps matches TRBD1 (6 bases). Trimming took 0 bases from V and 5 from J, leaving 13 bases between them. CDR3 size: 15 residues. Germline V CDR1 and CDR2: MNHEY, SVGAGI.

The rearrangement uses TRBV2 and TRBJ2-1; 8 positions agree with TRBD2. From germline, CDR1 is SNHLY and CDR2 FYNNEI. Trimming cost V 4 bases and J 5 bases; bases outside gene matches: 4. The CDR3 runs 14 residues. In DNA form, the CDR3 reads TGTGCCAGCAGTGTAAGCGGGGGTAACAATGAGCAGTTCTTC. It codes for CASSVSGGNNEQFF. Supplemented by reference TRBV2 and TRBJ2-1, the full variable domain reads EPEVTQTPSHQVTQMGQEVILRCVPISNHLYFYWYRQILGQKVEFLVSFYNNEISEKSEIFDDQFSVERPDGSNFTLKIRSTKLEDSAMYFCASSVSGGNNEQFFGPGTRLTVL.

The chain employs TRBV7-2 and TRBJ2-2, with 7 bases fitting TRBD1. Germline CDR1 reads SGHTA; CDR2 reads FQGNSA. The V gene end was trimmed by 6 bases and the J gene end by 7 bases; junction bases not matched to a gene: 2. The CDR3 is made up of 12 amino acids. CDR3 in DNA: TGTGCCAGCAGTTACAGGGGCGGGGAGCTGTTTTTT. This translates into CASSYRGGELFF.

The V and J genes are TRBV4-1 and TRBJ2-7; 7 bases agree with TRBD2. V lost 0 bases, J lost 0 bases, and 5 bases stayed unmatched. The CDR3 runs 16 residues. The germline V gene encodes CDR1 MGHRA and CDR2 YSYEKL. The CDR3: CASSQDMGGSSYEQYF. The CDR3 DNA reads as TGCGCCAGCAGCCAAGATATGGGGGGGAGCTCCTACGAGCAGTACTTC.

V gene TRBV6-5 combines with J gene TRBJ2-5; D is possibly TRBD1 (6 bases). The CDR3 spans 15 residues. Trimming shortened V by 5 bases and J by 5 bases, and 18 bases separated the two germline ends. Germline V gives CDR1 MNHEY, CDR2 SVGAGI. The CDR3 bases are TGTGCCAGCAGTCCGCTGGGGGCCCAGCGGGAGACCCAGTACTTC. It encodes CASSPLGAQRETQYF.

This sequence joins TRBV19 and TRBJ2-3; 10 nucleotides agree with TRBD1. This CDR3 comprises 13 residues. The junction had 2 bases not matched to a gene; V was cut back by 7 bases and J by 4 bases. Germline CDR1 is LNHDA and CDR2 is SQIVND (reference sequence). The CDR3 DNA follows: TGTGCCAGTACTGGACAGGGGGCAGATACGCAGTATTTT. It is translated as CASTGQGADTQYF.

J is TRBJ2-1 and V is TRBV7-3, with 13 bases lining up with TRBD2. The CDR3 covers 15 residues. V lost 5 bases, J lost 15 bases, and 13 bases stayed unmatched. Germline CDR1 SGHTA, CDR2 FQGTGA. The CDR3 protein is CASSQPGLAGTQVFF. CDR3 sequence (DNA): TGTGCCAGCAGCCAACCGGGACTAGCGGGAACCCAGGTGTTCTTC.

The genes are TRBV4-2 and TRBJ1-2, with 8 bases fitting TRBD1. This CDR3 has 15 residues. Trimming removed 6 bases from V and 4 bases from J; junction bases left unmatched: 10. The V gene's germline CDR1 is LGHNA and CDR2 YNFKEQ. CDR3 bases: TGTGCCAGCAGACAGGCGCAGGGGGCAGGCTATGGCTACACCTTC. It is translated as CASRQAQGAGYGYTF.

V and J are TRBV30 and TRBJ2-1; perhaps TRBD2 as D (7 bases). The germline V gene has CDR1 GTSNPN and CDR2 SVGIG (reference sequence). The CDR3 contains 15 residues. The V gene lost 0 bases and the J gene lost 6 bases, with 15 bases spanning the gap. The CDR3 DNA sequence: TGTGCCTGGAGTGTAGGGGGGGCCCCTCTCAATGAGCAGTTCTTC. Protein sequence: CAWSVGGAPLNEQFF.

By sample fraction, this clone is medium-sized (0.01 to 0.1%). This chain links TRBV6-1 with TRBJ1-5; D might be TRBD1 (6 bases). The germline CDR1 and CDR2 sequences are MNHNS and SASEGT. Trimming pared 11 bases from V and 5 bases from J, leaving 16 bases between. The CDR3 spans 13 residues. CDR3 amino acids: CAGQQGWDQPQHF. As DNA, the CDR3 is TGTGCCGGGCAACAGGGTTGGGATCAGCCCCAGCATTTT.

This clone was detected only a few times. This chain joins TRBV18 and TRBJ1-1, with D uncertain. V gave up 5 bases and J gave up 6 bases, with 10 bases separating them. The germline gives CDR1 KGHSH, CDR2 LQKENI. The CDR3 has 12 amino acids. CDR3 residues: CASSSPWAEAFF. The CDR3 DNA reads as TGTGCCAGCTCATCCCCGTGGGCTGAAGCTTTCTTT.

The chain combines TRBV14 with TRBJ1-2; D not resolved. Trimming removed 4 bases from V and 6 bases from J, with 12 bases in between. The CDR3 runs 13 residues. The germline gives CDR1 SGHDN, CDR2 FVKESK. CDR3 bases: TGTGCCAGCAGCCCTCGGACTTTTGATGGCTACACCTTC. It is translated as CASSPRTFDGYTF.

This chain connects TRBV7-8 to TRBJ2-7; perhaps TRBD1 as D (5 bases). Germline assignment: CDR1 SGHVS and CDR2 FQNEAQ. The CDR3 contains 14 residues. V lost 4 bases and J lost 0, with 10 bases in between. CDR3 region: CASSSREGSYEQYF. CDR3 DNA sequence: TGTGCCAGCAGCTCCAGGGAAGGCTCCTACGAGCAGTACTTC.